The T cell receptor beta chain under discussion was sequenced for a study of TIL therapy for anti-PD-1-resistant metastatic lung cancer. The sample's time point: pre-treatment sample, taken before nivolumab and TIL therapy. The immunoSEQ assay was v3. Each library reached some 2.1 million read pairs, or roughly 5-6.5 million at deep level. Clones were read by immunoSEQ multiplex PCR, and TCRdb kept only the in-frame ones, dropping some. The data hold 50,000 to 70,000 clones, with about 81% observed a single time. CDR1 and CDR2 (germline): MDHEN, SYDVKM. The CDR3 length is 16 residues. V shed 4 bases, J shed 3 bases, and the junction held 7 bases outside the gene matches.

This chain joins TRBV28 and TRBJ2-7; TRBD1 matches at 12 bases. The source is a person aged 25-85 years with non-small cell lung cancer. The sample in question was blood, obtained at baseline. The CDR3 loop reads CASSSPGQGANYEQYF. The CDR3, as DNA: TGTGCCAGCAGTTCCCCGGGACAGGGGGCCAACTACGAGCAGTACTTC. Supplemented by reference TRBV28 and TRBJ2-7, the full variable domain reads DVKVTQSSRYLVKRTGEKVFLECVQDMDHENMFWYRQDPGLGLRLIYFSYDVKMKEKGDIPEGYSVSREKKERFSLILESASTNQTSMYLCASSSPGQGANYEQYFGPGTRLTVT.